This T cell receptor (beta chain) was sequenced in a study of shared clonotypes between healthy human individuals. V lost 5 bases and J lost 5; bases outside the gene matches: 10. The CDR3 loop spans 15 amino acids. Germline CDR1 and CDR2: SGHTA and FQGTGA. CD45RO-negative, CCR7-selected cells formed the naive CD8 fraction, which excluded terminally differentiated effector memory CD45RA+ cells. The study drew its donors from healthy HIV-negative adults without recent acute infections or vaccinations. Per the study methods: ImmunoSEQ only sent back junction sequences with no quality scores, so filtering was done differently. This table comes from immunoSEQ multiplex PCR, and its TCRdb copy is limited to in-frame clones, with some not included. V and J calls and clone size are as listed in that table; D and trimming were resolved from the DNA. The sample lists about 820,000 clones, 90% to 95% seen once, with 24% in the top ten.

A remark on this clone: Its antigen remains unidentified.

General study results and limits: Only blood was sampled; tissue repertoires likely differ. Against clonotypes common to all four donors, non-shared ones had lower generation probabilities.

The TCR originated in a man younger than 40 in good health. The genes are TRBV7-3 and TRBJ2-7; TRBD2 aligns across 9 bases. Sequences were obtained from naive CD8+ T cells sorted from blood. CDR3 region: CASSPIAGASNEQYF. CDR3 coding DNA: TGTGCCAGCAGCCCCATAGCGGGAGCTTCAAACGAGCAGTACTTC. The full variable domain, completed using reference TRBV7-3 and TRBJ2-7, is GAGVSQTPSNKVTEKGKYVELRCDPISGHTALYWYRQSLGQGPEFLIYFQGTGAADDSGLPNDRFFAVRPEGSVSTLKIQRTERGDSAVYLCASSPIAGASNEQYFGPGTRLTVT.